This is a list of T cell receptor beta chains from one sample in a study of early T cells in non-severe SARS-CoV-2 infection. TCRdb reprocessed the 5' RACE reads with MiXCR, giving one entry per CDR3 protein. This table holds approximately 73,000 distinct CDR3 sequences, about 13% found once. The sequenced sample consisted of whole blood. The receptors here all came from an adult who was a healthcare worker with PCR-confirmed SARS-CoV-2 infection or an uninfected control (not recorded which). CDR3s leave out the opening cysteine and the closing phenylalanine or tryptophan. The D gene is left open where the match is weak.

j_call d_call v_call cdr3_aa
TRBJ2-1 . TRBV6-2/TRBV6-3 ASSYSLTVGSSYNEQF
TRBJ1-1 . TRBV7-9 ASSLDDSEAF
TRBJ2-3 . TRBV7-2 ASSFVKSDTQY
TRBJ2-7 . TRBV29-1 SVEGPGYEQY
TRBJ2-3 TRBD2 TRBV7-2 ASSLEGLATDTQY
TRBJ1-1 . TRBV15 ASKKGANTEAF
TRBJ2-1 TRBD2 TRBV7-2 ASSPGTSGPRGEQF
TRBJ1-1 . TRBV18 ASSPLGHTEAF
TRBJ1-5 . TRBV7-8 ASSLGGLSNQPQH
TRBJ2-2 TRBD2 TRBV11-2 ASSYPVGTSGIDTGELF
TRBJ1-6 . TRBV7-2 ASRENSPLH
TRBJ2-3 . TRBV7-8 ASSPGLADTQY
TRBJ2-7 TRBD1 TRBV7-8 ASSLSILGTGSGEQY
TRBJ2-3 TRBD2 TRBV7-2 ASSSLGGRAADTQY
TRBJ2-1 . TRBV30 AWSSWDAVQF
TRBJ2-5 . TRBV30 AWSGSLQETQY
TRBJ2-3 TRBD2 TRBV9 ASSPRGSGGSLADTQY
TRBJ2-5 TRBD2 TRBV14 ASSYQAGGGGETQY
TRBJ1-2 . TRBV28 ASRIQGNNYGYT
TRBJ1-5 . TRBV3-1 ASSHDPTLGGNQPQH
TRBJ1-5 TRBD1 TRBV19 ATTRGLGDQPQH
TRBJ1-1 . TRBV20-1 SARGVGEHTEAF
TRBJ2-7 TRBD1 TRBV28 ASSPPGQGAEEQY
TRBJ2-1 TRBD2 TRBV29-1 SVEESGGLHNEQF
TRBJ1-1 TRBD1 TRBV18 ASSEGQGARNTEAF
TRBJ2-7 . TRBV21-1 ASRKTQGATYEQY
TRBJ2-7 TRBD1 TRBV28 ASSLDRAPYEQY
TRBJ2-3 TRBD1 TRBV6-4 ASRRDRSTDTQY
TRBJ2-3 TRBD2 TRBV28 ASSLGLAGAGSTDTQY
TRBJ2-7 . TRBV27 ASTPTGERAEQY
TRBJ2-3 . TRBV12-3/TRBV12-4 ASSPPLQSLTDTQY
TRBJ2-7 . TRBV7-2 ASSSARDKPYEQY
TRBJ2-3 TRBD2 TRBV6-2/TRBV6-3 ASSYSWLAGRHTDTQY
TRBJ2-1 . TRBV6-2/TRBV6-3 ASSPHDEQF
TRBJ1-1 . TRBV12-3/TRBV12-4 ASSPFSFGGEAF
TRBJ1-1 . TRBV30 AWSDGQTPEAF
TRBJ2-2 TRBD2 TRBV18 ASSLIAGNTGELF
TRBJ1-1 . TRBV6-2/TRBV6-3 ASSYNPETEAF
TRBJ2-7 . TRBV7-9 ASSFNQGYEQY
TRBJ1-2 . TRBV7-9 ASSLMTTYGYT
TRBJ1-2 TRBD1 TRBV6-2/TRBV6-3 ASSFGTGLNYGYT
TRBJ2-5 . TRBV7-8 ASSLTKAETQY
TRBJ2-3 . TRBV10-3 AIREGGSTDTQY
TRBJ1-6 . TRBV10-3 AIREGPYNSPLH
TRBJ1-1 . TRBV6-2/TRBV6-3 ASSYGGTEAF
TRBJ1-6 TRBD1 TRBV2 ASSDVPGQGYSPLH
TRBJ2-2 TRBD1 TRBV5-1 ASSTDRGYNTGELF
TRBJ2-7 TRBD1 TRBV6-2/TRBV6-3 ASSYSGTGDH
TRBJ2-1 TRBD2 TRBV6-2/TRBV6-3 ASSYFTSGLYNEQF
TRBJ2-2 . TRBV29-1 SVEGGENTGELF
TRBJ2-2 TRBD1 TRBV12-3/TRBV12-4 ASNYRGTNTGELF
TRBJ1-1 . TRBV12-3/TRBV12-4 ASSFAGPDYEAF
TRBJ1-3 . TRBV7-9 ATTKGLSGNTIY
TRBJ2-1 TRBD2 TRBV28 ASMTSGQYNEQF
TRBJ2-7 . TRBV6-1 ASSGGHQPSYEQY
TRBJ2-1 TRBD2 TRBV10-3 AISVSGGRNEQF
TRBJ2-1 TRBD2 TRBV20-1 SAILMRGGSDEQF
TRBJ2-1 . TRBV7-7 ASGPGVNEQF